This record covers a single TCR beta chain. The antigen is undetermined. This record belongs to a study of CD8 T cells in Susac syndrome. Study-wide points: Clonal CD8+ expansion in Susac was highest in TEMRA cells and active patients.

Germline V gives CDR1 SGHTA, CDR2 FQGNSA. V was trimmed by 1 base and J by 7 bases, leaving 4 bases between them. The length of the CDR3 is 11 residues. The CD8+ and CD4+ T cells were negatively isolated, with the TEMRA cells enriched by FACS. The authors reverse transcribed roughly 0.45 to 1 ug RNA with random hexamers. A single record per CDR3 protein comes from TCRdb applying MiXCR to the immunoSEQ multiplex PCR reads. The data contain some 96,000 distinct CDR3 sequences, approximately 95% of them singletons. The rearrangement joins TRBV7-2 to TRBJ1-1, with unresolved D. Material: CD8+ T cells from PBMCs. The source is a human donor with Susac syndrome. The CDR3 is CASSLGIEAFF. CDR3 nucleotide sequence: TGTGCCAGCAGCTTAGGGATTGAAGCTTTCTTT.